This T cell receptor (beta chain) stems from a study of blood T cell repertoires in COVID-19. The protocol was immunoSEQ multiplex PCR, while the TCRdb copy is restricted to in-frame clones and leaves out a portion. The table has 200,000 to 250,000 clones, just over 85% seen once. From germline, CDR1 is SGHDT and CDR2 YYEEEE. V shed 4 bases and J shed 4 bases, with 13 bases lying between them. The CDR3 is 14 amino acids. The chain uses TRBV5-6 and TRBJ2-3, with D possibly matching TRBD2 (7 bases). Sequencing was performed on peripheral blood. The TCR sequence derives from a man younger than 35 with active or convalescent COVID-19. The CDR3 protein is CASSPWGGPDTQYF. Here the CDR3 DNA reads TGTGCCAGCAGCCCCTGGGGGGGCCCAGATACGCAGTATTTT.